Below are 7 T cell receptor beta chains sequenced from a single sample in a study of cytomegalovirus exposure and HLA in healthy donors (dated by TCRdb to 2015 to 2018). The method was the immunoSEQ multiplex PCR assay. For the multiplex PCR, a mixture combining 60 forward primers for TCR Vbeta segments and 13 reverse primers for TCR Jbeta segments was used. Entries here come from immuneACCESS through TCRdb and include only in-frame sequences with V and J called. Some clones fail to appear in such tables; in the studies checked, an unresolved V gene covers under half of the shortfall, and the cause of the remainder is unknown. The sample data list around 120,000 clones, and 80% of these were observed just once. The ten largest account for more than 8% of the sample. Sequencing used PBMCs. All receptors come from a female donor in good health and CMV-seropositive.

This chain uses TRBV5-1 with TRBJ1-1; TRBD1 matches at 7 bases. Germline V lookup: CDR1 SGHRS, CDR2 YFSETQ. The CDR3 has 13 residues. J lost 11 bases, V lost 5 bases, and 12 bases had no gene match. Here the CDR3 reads CASSLQGEWEAFF. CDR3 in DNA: TGCGCCAGCAGTCTCCAGGGGGAGTGGGAGGCTTTCTTT.

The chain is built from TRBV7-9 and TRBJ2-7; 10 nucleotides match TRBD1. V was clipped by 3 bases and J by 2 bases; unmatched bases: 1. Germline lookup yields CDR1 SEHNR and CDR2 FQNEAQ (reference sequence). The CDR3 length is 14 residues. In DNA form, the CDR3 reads TGTGCCAGCAGCTTCGGGACAGGGGCCTACGAGCAGTACTTC. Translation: CASSFGTGAYEQYF.

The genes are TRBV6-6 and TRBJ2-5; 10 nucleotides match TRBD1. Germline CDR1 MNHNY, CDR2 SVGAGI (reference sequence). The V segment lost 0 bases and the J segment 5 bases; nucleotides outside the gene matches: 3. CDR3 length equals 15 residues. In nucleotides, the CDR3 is TGTGCCAGCAGTTACTCGACAGGGGGCTACGAGACCCAGTACTTC. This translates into CASSYSTGGYETQYF.

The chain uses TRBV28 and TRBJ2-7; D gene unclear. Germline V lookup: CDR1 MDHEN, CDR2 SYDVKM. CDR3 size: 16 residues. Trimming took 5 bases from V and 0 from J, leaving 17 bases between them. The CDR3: CASSPGGASSSYEQYF. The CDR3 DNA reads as TGTGCCAGCAGTCCTGGCGGAGCGTCGAGCTCCTACGAGCAGTACTTC.

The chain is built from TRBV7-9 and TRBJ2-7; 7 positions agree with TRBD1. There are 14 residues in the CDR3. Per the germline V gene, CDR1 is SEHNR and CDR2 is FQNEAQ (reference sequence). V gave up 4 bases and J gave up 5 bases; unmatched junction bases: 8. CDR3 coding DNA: TGTGCCAGCAGCTCAGACAGGGTGTACAACGAGCAGTACTTC. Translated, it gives CASSSDRVYNEQYF. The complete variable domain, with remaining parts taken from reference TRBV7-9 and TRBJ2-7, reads DTGVSQNPRHKITKRGQNVTFRCDPISEHNRLYWYRQTLGQGPEFLTYFQNEAQLEKSRLLSDRFSAERPKGSFSTLEIQRTEQGDSAMYLCASSSDRVYNEQYFGPGTRLTVT.

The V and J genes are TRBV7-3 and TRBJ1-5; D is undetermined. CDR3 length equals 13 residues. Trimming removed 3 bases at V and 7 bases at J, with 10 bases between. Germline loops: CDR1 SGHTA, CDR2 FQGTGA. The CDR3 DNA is TGTGCCAGCAGCTTGGGCGGGAGCCAGCCCCAGCATTTT. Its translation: CASSLGGSQPQHF. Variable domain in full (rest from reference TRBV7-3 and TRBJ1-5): GAGVSQTPSNKVTEKGKYVELRCDPISGHTALYWYRQSLGQGPEFLIYFQGTGAADDSGLPNDRFFAVRPEGSVSTLKIQRTERGDSAVYLCASSLGGSQPQHFGDGTRLSIL.

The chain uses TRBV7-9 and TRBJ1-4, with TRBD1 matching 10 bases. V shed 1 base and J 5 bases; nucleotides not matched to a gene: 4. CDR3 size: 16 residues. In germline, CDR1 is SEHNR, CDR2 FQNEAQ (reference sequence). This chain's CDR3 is CASSLGRTGGNEKLFF. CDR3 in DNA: TGTGCCAGCAGCTTAGGGAGGACAGGGGGAAATGAAAAACTGTTTTTT.